This T cell receptor (beta chain) comes out of a study of T cells in Graves' hyperthyroidism and ophthalmopathy. Authors of the study amplified TCR beta CDR3 regions from RNA transcripts. The TCR CDR3 first-round RT-PCR relied on the HTBI primer set. TCRdb passed the multiplex PCR reads through MiXCR, listing each CDR3 protein once. This sample has just over 550,000 distinct CDR3 sequences, with under 60% found just once. This CDR3 has 15 amino acids. Germline CDR1 SQVTM, CDR2 ANQGSEA. V was pared by 7 bases and J by 5 bases, with 20 bases between. Absent ophthalmopathy progression within 18 months defined stable Graves' hyperthyroidism.

Specimen: peripheral blood or thyroid tissue (not recorded which). This receptor was obtained from a woman younger than 35 with Graves' hyperthyroidism. The J gene is TRBJ1-4, the V gene TRBV29-1, with D perhaps matching TRBD1 (5 bases). The DNA for the CDR3 is TGCAGCGAGAGGGGACTAGCGGGGGGGAATGAAAAACTGTTTTTT. Residues: CSERGLAGGNEKLFF.